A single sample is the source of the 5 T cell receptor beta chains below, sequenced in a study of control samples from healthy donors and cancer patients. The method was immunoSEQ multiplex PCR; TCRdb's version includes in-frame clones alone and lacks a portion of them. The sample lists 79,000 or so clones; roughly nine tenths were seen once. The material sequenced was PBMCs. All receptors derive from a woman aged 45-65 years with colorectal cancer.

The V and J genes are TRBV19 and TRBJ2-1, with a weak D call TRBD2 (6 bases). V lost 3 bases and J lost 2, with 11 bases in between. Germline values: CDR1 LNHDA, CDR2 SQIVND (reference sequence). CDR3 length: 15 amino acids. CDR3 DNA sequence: TGTGCCAGTAGTATTGGGACTTTAGCCTACAATGAGCAGTTCTTC. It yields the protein CASSIGTLAYNEQFF.

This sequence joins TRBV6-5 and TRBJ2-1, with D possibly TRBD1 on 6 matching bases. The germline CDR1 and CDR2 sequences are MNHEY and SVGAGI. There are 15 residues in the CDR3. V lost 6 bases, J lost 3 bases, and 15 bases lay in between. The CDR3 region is CASRTQGTSYNEQFF. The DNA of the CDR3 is TGTGCCAGCAGGACACAGGGTACGAGCTACAATGAGCAGTTCTTC.

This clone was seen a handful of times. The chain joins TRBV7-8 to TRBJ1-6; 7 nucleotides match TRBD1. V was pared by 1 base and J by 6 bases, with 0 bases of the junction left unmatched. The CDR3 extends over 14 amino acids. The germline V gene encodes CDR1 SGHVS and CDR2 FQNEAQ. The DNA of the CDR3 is TGTGCCAGCAGCTTAGACAGGGGTAATTCACCCCTCCACTTT. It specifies CASSLDRGNSPLHF. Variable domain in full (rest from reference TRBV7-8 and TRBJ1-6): GAGVSQSPRYKVAKRGQDVALRCDPISGHVSLFWYQQALGQGPEFLTYFQNEAQLDKSGLPSDRFFAERPEGSVSTLKIQRTQQEDSAVYLCASSLDRGNSPLHFGNGTRLTVT.

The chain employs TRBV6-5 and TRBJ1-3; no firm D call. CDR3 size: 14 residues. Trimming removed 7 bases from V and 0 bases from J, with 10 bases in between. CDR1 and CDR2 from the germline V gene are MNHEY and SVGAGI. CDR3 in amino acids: CASKATSSGNTIYF. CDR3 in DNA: TGTGCCAGCAAGGCAACATCCTCTGGAAACACCATATATTTT.

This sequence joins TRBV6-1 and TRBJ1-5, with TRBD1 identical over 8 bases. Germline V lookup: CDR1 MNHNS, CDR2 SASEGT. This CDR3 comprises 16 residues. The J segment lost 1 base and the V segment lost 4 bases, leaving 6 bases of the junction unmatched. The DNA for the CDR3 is TGTGCCAGCAGTGGGATTCCAGGGGGCAGCAATCAGCCCCAGCATTTT. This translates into CASSGIPGGSNQPQHF.